Listed below are T cell receptor beta chains from one sample, sequenced in a study of T cells after yellow fever vaccination. TCRdb itself ran the 5' RACE reads through MiXCR, one entry per CDR3 protein. In the table there are about 630,000 distinct CDR3 sequences, 12% of which are singletons. The starting material was PBMCs, obtained on the day of the yellow fever booster vaccination. These receptors all stem from a man aged 25-45 years who received the YFV17D yellow fever vaccine. Both conserved end residues are part of each CDR3. The D gene is left open where the match is weak. Clone size is given for some rows only: seen once, a few or many times, or a class if the clone is expanded.

V: TRBV11-3
size: .
D: TRBD2
length: 13
J: TRBJ2-2
CDR3: CARGGGYTGELFF
DNA: TGTGCCCGTGGGGGGGGATACACCGGGGAGCTGTTTTTT

V: TRBV4-2
size: .
D: TRBD2
length: 15
J: TRBJ2-7
CDR3: CASSPDPSGTYEQYF
DNA: TGTGCCAGCAGCCCCGACCCTAGCGGTACCTACGAGCAGTACTTC

V: TRBV29-1
size: .
D: .
length: 13
J: TRBJ2-5
CDR3: CSVEGRVLETQYF
DNA: TGCAGCGTTGAAGGACGGGTTTTGGAGACCCAGTACTTC

V: TRBV30
size: .
D: .
length: 12
J: TRBJ2-2
CDR3: CAGFEGAGELFF
DNA: TGTGCCGGATTCGAGGGGGCCGGGGAGCTGTTTTTT

V: TRBV20-1
size: few
D: .
length: 12
J: TRBJ1-2
CDR3: CSARGTHYGYTF
DNA: TGCAGTGCTAGAGGGACGCACTATGGCTACACCTTC

V: TRBV29-1
size: few
D: .
length: 15
J: TRBJ2-2
CDR3: CSVQRTKRNTGELFF
DNA: TGCAGCGTTCAACGGACAAAAAGGAACACCGGGGAGCTGTTTTTT

V: TRBV9
size: few
D: TRBD2
length: 16
J: TRBJ2-1
CDR3: CASSATSGRPYNEQFF
DNA: TGTGCCAGCAGCGCAACTAGCGGGAGACCGTACAATGAGCAGTTCTTC

V: TRBV20-1
size: .
D: .
length: 14
J: TRBJ1-4
CDR3: CSALGHRSNEKLFF
DNA: TGCAGTGCCCTCGGACACCGGTCTAATGAAAAACTGTTTTTT

V: TRBV29-1
size: few
D: .
length: 13
J: TRBJ1-1
CDR3: CSGRRGMDTEAFF
DNA: TGCAGCGGGAGAAGGGGGATGGACACTGAAGCTTTCTTT

V: TRBV12-3/TRBV12-4
size: .
D: .
length: 15
J: TRBJ2-7
CDR3: CASGDLSGGSVEQYF
DNA: TGTGCCAGCGGAGATCTGTCAGGGGGGTCGGTCGAGCAGTACTTC

V: TRBV6-1
size: .
D: .
length: 13
J: TRBJ1-1
CDR3: CASSETVSTEAFF
DNA: TGTGCCAGCAGCGAGACAGTTTCCACTGAAGCTTTCTTT

V: TRBV27
size: .
D: .
length: 15
J: TRBJ2-1
CDR3: CASMGRQSSYNEQFF
DNA: TGTGCCAGCATGGGTAGACAGAGCTCCTACAATGAGCAGTTCTTC

V: TRBV10-3
size: .
D: TRBD2
length: 15
J: TRBJ2-5
CDR3: CAISESTGGYETQYF
DNA: TGTGCCATCAGTGAGTCGACGGGAGGTTACGAGACCCAGTACTTC

V: TRBV5-1
size: few
D: .
length: 14
J: TRBJ2-1
CDR3: CASSPGERHNEQFF
DNA: TGCGCCAGCAGCCCCGGTGAACGGCACAATGAGCAGTTCTTC

V: TRBV19
size: .
D: .
length: 13
J: TRBJ1-1
CDR3: CASSIRSHTEAFF
DNA: TGTGCCAGTAGTATACGGTCGCACACTGAAGCTTTCTTT

V: TRBV7-9
size: many
D: .
length: 15
J: TRBJ2-5
CDR3: CASSPRLGEQETQYF
DNA: TGTGCCAGCAGTCCCCGTCTAGGTGAACAAGAGACCCAGTACTTC

V: TRBV7-9
size: few
D: TRBD2
length: 16
J: TRBJ2-7
CDR3: CASSAGLAGRSYEQYF
DNA: TGTGCCAGCAGCGCGGGACTAGCGGGAAGATCCTACGAGCAGTACTTC

V: TRBV28
size: .
D: TRBD1
length: 16
J: TRBJ1-5
CDR3: CASSLEGQGVNQPQHF
DNA: TGTGCCAGCAGTTTAGAGGGACAGGGGGTTAATCAGCCCCAGCATTTT

V: TRBV20-1
size: once
D: .
length: 14
J: TRBJ2-3
CDR3: CSARDQGTTDTHYF
DNA: TGCAGTGCTAGAGATCAGGGGACGACAGATACGCATTATTTT

V: TRBV7-2
size: few
D: .
length: 14
J: TRBJ2-3
CDR3: CASRGTSWGNTQYF
DNA: TGTGCCAGCAGGGGGACTTCTTGGGGGAATACGCAGTATTTT

V: TRBV20-1
size: few
D: .
length: 14
J: TRBJ1-1
CDR3: CSAKEFAPNTEAFF
DNA: TGCAGTGCTAAAGAGTTTGCCCCAAACACTGAAGCTTTCTTT

V: TRBV27
size: .
D: .
length: 16
J: TRBJ1-4
CDR3: CASSLSTGRPRQKLFF
DNA: TGTGCCAGCAGTTTATCGACCGGACGGCCCCGCCAAAAACTGTTTTTT

V: TRBV3-1
size: .
D: TRBD1
length: 13
J: TRBJ2-5
CDR3: CASSDRGVLTQYF
DNA: TGTGCCAGCAGTGACAGGGGGGTTCTGACCCAGTACTTC

V: TRBV5-1
size: .
D: TRBD2
length: 17
J: TRBJ2-7
CDR3: CASSRRTSGSSLYEQYF
DNA: TGCGCCAGCAGCCGCCGGACTAGCGGGAGTTCGTTGTACGAGCAGTACTTC

V: TRBV29-1
size: .
D: .
length: 12
J: TRBJ2-5
CDR3: CSVARGQGTQYF
DNA: TGCAGCGTTGCGCGGGGGCAGGGGACCCAGTACTTC

V: TRBV12-3/TRBV12-4
size: .
D: .
length: 14
J: TRBJ1-1
CDR3: CASSLRFRVTEAFF
DNA: TGTGCCAGCAGTTTGCGTTTCAGGGTCACTGAAGCTTTCTTT

V: TRBV7-6
size: .
D: .
length: 18
J: TRBJ2-3
CDR3: CASSASGTAGFIGYTQYF
DNA: TGTGCCAGCAGCGCATCCGGGACAGCGGGCTTCATCGGCTATACGCAGTATTTT

V: TRBV20-1
size: .
D: .
length: 11
J: TRBJ2-7
CDR3: CSARPSDEQYF
DNA: TGCAGTGCTAGACCTAGCGACGAGCAGTACTTC

V: TRBV10-2
size: .
D: TRBD2
length: 15
J: TRBJ2-7
CDR3: CASSDVRGDPYEQYF
DNA: TGCGCCAGCAGTGATGTCCGGGGGGATCCCTACGAGCAGTACTTC

V: TRBV5-1
size: .
D: .
length: 16
J: TRBJ2-1
CDR3: CASSLYTASSYNEQFF
DNA: TGCGCCAGCAGCTTGTATACTGCCAGCTCCTACAATGAGCAGTTCTTC

V: TRBV7-2
size: .
D: .
length: 12
J: TRBJ2-7
CDR3: CASRGERYEQYF
DNA: TGTGCCAGCAGAGGGGAGCGTTACGAGCAGTACTTC

V: TRBV5-1
size: .
D: TRBD2
length: 17
J: TRBJ2-1
CDR3: CASSLGAGAILVYEQFF
DNA: TGCGCCAGCAGCTTGGGAGCGGGAGCGATATTAGTGTATGAGCAGTTCTTC

V: TRBV6-6
size: .
D: .
length: 13
J: TRBJ2-1
CDR3: CASRREGIIEQFF
DNA: TGTGCCAGCAGGAGGGAAGGAATAATTGAGCAGTTCTTC

V: TRBV7-2
size: .
D: TRBD2
length: 17
J: TRBJ2-1
CDR3: CASSFSVGGGPGDEQFF
DNA: TGTGCCAGCAGCTTTTCCGTTGGGGGAGGGCCGGGCGATGAGCAGTTCTTC

V: TRBV9
size: .
D: TRBD2
length: 17
J: TRBJ2-3
CDR3: CASSAEGLAGDGDTQYF
DNA: TGTGCCAGCAGCGCGGAAGGACTAGCGGGAGATGGAGATACGCAGTATTTT

V: TRBV5-6
size: .
D: .
length: 17
J: TRBJ2-2
CDR3: CASSLGRLVGDTGELFF
DNA: TGTGCCAGCAGCTTGGGTCGACTAGTCGGGGACACCGGGGAGCTGTTTTTT

V: TRBV11-2
size: few
D: .
length: 15
J: TRBJ1-5
CDR3: CASSYDSNSNQPQHF
DNA: TGTGCCAGCAGTTATGACAGCAATAGCAATCAGCCCCAGCATTTT

V: TRBV25-1
size: .
D: .
length: 11
J: TRBJ2-3
CDR3: CASTTAGTQYF
DNA: TGTGCCAGCACCACGGCTGGTACGCAGTATTTT

V: TRBV18
size: .
D: .
length: 17
J: TRBJ1-5
CDR3: CASSQNRVPDSNQPQHF
DNA: TGTGCCAGCTCGCAAAACAGGGTTCCCGATAGCAATCAGCCCCAGCATTTT

V: TRBV7-9
size: many
D: TRBD1
length: 14
J: TRBJ1-2
CDR3: CASSLGQGDYGYTF
DNA: TGTGCCAGCAGCTTGGGACAGGGGGACTATGGCTACACCTTC